The source of this T cell receptor (beta chain) is a study of early T cells in non-severe SARS-CoV-2 infection. Study details: Unsorted whole blood bulk RNA was sequenced, with unpaired chains.

This CDR3 comprises 12 residues. V lost 3 bases to trimming and J lost 1 base, with 4 bases between them. The germline V gene has CDR1 DFQATT and CDR2 SNEGSKA (reference sequence). As part of library construction, unique molecular identifiers were attached to individual cDNA molecules. TCRdb re-called the 5' RACE reads with MiXCR, one entry per CDR3 protein. The sample contains tens of thousands of distinct CDR3 sequences, approximately 4.6% of which appear only once. The sample holds many counts of this clonotype. Antigen: not known. Study-wide results and limits: The study's VDJdb matching favored anti-spike CD8 responses and missed private and CD4 specificities.

The sample comprised whole blood. This sequence joins TRBV20-1 and TRBJ1-5; D gene uncertain. The sequence was obtained from an adult who was a healthcare worker with PCR-confirmed SARS-CoV-2 infection or an uninfected control (not recorded which). The CDR3, as DNA: TGCAGTGCTAGGCTAAGCAATCAGCCCCAGCATTTT. As protein: CSARLSNQPQHF.